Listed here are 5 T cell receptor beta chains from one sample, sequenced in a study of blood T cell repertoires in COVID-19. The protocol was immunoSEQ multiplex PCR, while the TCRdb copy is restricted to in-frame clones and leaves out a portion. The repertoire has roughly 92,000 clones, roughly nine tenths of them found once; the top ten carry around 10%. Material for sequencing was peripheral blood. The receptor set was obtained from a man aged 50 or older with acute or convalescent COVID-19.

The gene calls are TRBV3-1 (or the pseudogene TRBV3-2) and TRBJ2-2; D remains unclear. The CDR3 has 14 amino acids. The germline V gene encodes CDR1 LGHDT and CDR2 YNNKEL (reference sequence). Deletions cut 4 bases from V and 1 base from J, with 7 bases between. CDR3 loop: CASSRSRNTGELFF. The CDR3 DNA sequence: TGTGCCAGCAGCCGTTCGAGGAACACCGGGGAGCTGTTTTTT.

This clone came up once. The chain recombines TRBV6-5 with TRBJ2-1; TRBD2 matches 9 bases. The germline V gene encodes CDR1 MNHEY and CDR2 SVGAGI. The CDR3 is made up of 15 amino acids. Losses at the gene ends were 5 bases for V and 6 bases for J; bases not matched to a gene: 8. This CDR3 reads CASSTGTSWGNEQFF. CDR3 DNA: TGTGCCAGCAGTACCGGGACTAGCTGGGGCAATGAGCAGTTCTTC.

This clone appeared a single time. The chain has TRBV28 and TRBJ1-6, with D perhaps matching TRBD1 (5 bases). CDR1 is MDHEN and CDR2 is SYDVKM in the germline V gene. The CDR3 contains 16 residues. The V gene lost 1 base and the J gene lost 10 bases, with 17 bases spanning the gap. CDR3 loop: CASSLSVSRGGSPLHF. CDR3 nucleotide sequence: TGTGCCAGCAGTTTATCGGTCTCGCGGGGGGGATCACCCCTCCACTTT.

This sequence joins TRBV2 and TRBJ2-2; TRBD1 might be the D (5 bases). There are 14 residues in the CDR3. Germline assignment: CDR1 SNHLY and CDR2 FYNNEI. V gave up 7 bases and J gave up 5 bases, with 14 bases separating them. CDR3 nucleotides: TGTGCCAGCAAGGGCAGGGCTAAGACCGGGGAGCTGTTTTTT. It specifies CASKGRAKTGELFF.

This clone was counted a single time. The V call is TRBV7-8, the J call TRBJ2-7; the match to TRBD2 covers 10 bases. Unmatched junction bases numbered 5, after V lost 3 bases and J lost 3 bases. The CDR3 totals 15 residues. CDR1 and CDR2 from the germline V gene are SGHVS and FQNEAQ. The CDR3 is CASSFGAGGSYEQYF. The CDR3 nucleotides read TGTGCCAGCAGCTTCGGAGCGGGAGGGAGCTACGAGCAGTACTTC.